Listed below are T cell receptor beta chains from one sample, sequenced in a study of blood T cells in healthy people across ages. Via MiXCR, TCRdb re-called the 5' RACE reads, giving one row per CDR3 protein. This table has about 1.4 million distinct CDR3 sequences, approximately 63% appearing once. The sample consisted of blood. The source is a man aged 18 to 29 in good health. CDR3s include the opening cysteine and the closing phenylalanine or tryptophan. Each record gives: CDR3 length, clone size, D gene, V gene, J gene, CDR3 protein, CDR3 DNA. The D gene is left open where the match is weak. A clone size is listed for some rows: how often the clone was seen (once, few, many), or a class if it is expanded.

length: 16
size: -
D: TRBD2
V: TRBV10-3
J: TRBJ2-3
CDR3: CAISGFSGTGTDTQYF
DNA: TGTGCCATCAGTGGTTTCAGCGGGACGGGCACAGATACGCAGTATTTT

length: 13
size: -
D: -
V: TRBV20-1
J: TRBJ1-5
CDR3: CSAERTDNQPQHF
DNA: TGCAGTGCCGAAAGGACAGACAATCAGCCCCAGCATTTT

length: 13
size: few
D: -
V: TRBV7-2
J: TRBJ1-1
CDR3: CASRPPPTVEAFF
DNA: TGTGCCAGCAGGCCACCCCCGACAGTTGAAGCTTTCTTT

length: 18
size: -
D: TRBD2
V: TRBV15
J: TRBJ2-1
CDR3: CATSRDYLAGGPLGEQFF
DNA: TGTGCCACCAGCAGAGATTATCTAGCGGGGGGACCTCTCGGTGAGCAGTTCTTC

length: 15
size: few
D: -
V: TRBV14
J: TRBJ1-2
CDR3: CASSQDSLASYGYTF
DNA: TGTGCCAGCAGCCAAGACTCCCTAGCCTCCTATGGCTACACCTTC

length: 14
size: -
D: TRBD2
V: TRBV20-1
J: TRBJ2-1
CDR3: CSARATSGLNEQFF
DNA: TGCAGTGCTAGAGCGACTAGCGGTCTCAATGAGCAGTTCTTC

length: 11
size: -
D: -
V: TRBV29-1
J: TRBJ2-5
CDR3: CSDLEVPTQYF
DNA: TGCAGCGACTTGGAGGTTCCGACCCAGTACTTC

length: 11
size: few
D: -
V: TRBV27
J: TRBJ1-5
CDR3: CATGVNQPQHF
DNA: TGTGCCACCGGTGTCAATCAGCCCCAGCATTTT

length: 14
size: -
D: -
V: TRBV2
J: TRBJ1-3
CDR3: CASSWRVSGNTIYF
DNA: TGTGCCAGCAGTTGGAGGGTCTCTGGAAACACCATATATTTT

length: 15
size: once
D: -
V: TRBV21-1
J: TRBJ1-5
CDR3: CASSKDPGSNQPQHF
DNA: TGTGCCAGCAGCAAAGATCCCGGGAGCAATCAGCCCCAGCATTTT

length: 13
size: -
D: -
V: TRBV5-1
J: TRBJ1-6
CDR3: CASSLSRNLPLHF
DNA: TGCGCCAGCAGCTTGTCCAGGAATTTACCCCTCCACTTT

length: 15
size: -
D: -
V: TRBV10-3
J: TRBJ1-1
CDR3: CAISEHLQPNTEAFF
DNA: TGTGCCATCAGTGAGCATTTGCAGCCGAACACTGAAGCTTTCTTT

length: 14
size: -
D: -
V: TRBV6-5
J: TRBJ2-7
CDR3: CASSYFRGTYEQYF
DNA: TGTGCCAGCAGTTACTTCAGGGGCACCTACGAGCAGTACTTC

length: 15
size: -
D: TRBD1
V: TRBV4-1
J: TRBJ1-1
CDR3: CASALGTGADTEAFF
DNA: TGCGCCAGCGCCCTCGGGACAGGGGCGGACACTGAAGCTTTCTTT

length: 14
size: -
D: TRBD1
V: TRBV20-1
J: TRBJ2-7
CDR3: CSARPGQGGFGQYF
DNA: TGCAGTGCTAGACCCGGACAGGGAGGATTCGGGCAGTACTTC

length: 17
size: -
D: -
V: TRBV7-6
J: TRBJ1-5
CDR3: CASSLYMEGGGGQPQHF
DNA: TGTGCCAGCAGCTTATATATGGAGGGGGGCGGGGGTCAGCCCCAGCATTTT

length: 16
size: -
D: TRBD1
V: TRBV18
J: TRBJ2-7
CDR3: CASSPRPGQGGYEQYF
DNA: TGTGCCAGCTCACCACGCCCCGGACAGGGCGGGTACGAGCAGTACTTC

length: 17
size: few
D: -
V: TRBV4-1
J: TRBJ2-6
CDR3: CASSQLPQGTGANVLTF
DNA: TGCGCCAGCAGCCAACTTCCACAGGGAACTGGGGCCAACGTCCTGACTTTC

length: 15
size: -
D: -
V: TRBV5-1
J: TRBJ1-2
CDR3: CASSLRADVFYGYTF
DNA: TGCGCCAGCAGCTTACGGGCAGACGTCTTCTATGGCTACACCTTC

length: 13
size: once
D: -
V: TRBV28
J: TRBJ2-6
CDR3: CATDREGANVLTF
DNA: TGTGCCACCGACCGAGAGGGTGCCAACGTCCTGACTTTC

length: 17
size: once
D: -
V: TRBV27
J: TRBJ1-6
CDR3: CASSLSIRRVQDSPLHF
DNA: TGTGCCAGCAGTTTATCGATTCGTAGGGTGCAGGATTCACCCCTCCACTTT

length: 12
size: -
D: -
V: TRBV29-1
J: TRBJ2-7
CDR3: CSVLGEHYEQYF
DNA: TGCAGCGTCCTCGGGGAGCACTACGAGCAGTACTTC

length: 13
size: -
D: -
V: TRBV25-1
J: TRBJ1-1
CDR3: CASSEVANTEAFF
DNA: TGTGCCAGCAGTGAAGTTGCGAACACTGAAGCTTTCTTT

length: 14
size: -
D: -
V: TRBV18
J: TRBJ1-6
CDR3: CASSPGRESSPLHF
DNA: TGTGCCAGCTCACCAGGACGGGAGAGTTCACCCCTCCACTTT

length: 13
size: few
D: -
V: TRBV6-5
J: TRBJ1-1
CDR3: CASRVTENTEAFF
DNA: TGTGCCAGCAGGGTGACAGAGAACACTGAAGCTTTCTTT

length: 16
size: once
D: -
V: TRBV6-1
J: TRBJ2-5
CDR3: CASSRSYGNSQETQYF
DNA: TGTGCCAGCAGTCGAAGTTATGGAAATTCGCAAGAGACCCAGTACTTC

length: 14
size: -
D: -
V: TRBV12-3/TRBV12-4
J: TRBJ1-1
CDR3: CASSHSAGNTEAFF
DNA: TGTGCCAGCAGTCATTCTGCGGGGAACACTGAAGCTTTCTTT

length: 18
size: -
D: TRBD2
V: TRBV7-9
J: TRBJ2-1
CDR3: CASSQGGTSGTSYNEQFF
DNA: TGTGCCAGCAGCCAGGGGGGGACTAGCGGGACCTCCTACAATGAGCAGTTCTTC

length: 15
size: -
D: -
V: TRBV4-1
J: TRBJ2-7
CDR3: CASSQARGSSYEQYF
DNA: TGCGCCAGCAGCCAAGCTAGGGGATCTTCCTACGAGCAGTACTTC

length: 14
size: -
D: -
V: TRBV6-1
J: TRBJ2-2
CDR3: CASSEPNSPGELFF
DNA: TGTGCCAGCAGCGAGCCCAATTCCCCCGGGGAGCTGTTTTTT

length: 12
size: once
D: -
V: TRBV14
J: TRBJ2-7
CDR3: CASGSIGYEQYF
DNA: TGTGCCAGCGGGAGTATAGGGTACGAGCAGTACTTC

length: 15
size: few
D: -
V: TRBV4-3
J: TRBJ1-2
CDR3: CASSQVTRGGELYTF
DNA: TGCGCCAGCAGCCAAGTCACTAGGGGCGGTGAGCTCTACACCTTC

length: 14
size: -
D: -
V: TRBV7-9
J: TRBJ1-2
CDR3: CASSGAGTSDGYTF
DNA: TGTGCCAGCAGCGGTGCAGGGACATCGGATGGCTACACCTTC

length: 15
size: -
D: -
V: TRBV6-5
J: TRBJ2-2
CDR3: CASRWVGGNTGELFF
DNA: TGTGCCAGCAGATGGGTCGGGGGGAACACCGGGGAGCTGTTTTTT

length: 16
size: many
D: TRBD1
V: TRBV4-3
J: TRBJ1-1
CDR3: CASSQITGDMNTEAFF
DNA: TGCGCCAGCAGCCAGATCACAGGGGACATGAACACTGAAGCTTTCTTT

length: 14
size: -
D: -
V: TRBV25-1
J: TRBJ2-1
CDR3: CASSASSSWNEQFF
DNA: TGTGCCAGCAGTGCGTCTAGCTCGTGGAATGAGCAGTTCTTC

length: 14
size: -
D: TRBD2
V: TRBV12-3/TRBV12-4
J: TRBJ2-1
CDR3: CASSKLAGYNEQFF
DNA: TGTGCCAGCAGCAAACTAGCGGGATACAATGAGCAGTTCTTC

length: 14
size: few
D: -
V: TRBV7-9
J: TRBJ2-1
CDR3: CASSLALGNNEQFF
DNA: TGTGCCAGCAGCTTAGCGCTGGGCAACAATGAGCAGTTCTTC

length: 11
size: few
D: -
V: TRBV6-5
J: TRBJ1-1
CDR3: CASRSGTEAFF
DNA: TGTGCCAGTAGATCAGGCACTGAAGCTTTCTTT

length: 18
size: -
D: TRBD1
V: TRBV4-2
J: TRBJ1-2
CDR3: CASSRLGTGLGGDYGYTF
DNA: TGTGCCAGCAGCCGTTTAGGGACAGGGTTGGGGGGGGACTATGGCTACACCTTC

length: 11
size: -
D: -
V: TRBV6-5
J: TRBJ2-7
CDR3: CASQAGVEQYF
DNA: TGTGCCTCCCAGGCAGGGGTCGAGCAGTACTTC

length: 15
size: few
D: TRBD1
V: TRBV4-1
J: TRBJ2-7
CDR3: CASSQDRQGSYEQYF
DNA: TGCGCCAGCAGCCAAGACAGACAGGGTTCCTACGAGCAGTACTTC